This paragraph covers one T cell receptor (beta chain) sequence. As yet, its antigen is unknown. This may arise from a read error, as a much more abundant clone is one base away. Naive CD8 T cells were picked out by sorting for CD8+CD4-CCR7+CD45RA+. This sample is part of a study of molecular identifiers for immune sequencing clone quantification. Study-level information: RNA, taken in replicates from about 20,000 or 100,000 naive CD8 cells, was split five ways, with four sequenced. Study-wide findings and caveats: Clonotypes topping 20 RNA copies carried over 99% of effector molecules but under 1% of naive ones.

Germline loops: CDR1 MNHEY, CDR2 SVGAGI. Unmatched junction bases numbered 7, after V lost 1 base and J lost 6 bases. CDR3 length: 18 residues. TCRdb re-called the PCR reads with MiXCR, one entry per CDR3 protein. The sample has about 640,000 distinct CDR3 sequences; roughly 21% are singletons. Sequenced material: naive CD8+ T cells from blood, with Jurkat cell RNA spiked in. Specified subset: FACS-sorted CD8+CD4-CCR7+CD45RA+ naive T cells. The chain joins TRBV6-5 to TRBJ2-2; 14 positions agree with TRBD2. The TCR sequence derives from a human donor in good health. Some libraries in this study had Jurkat cell RNA spiked in. The chain's CDR3 is CASSYWGLAGEGPGELFF. CDR3 DNA sequence: TGTGCCAGCAGTTACTGGGGACTAGCGGGAGAAGGACCCGGGGAGCTGTTTTTT.